This T cell receptor beta chain was sequenced in a study of blood T cell repertoires in COVID-19. Overall study: The samples span acute and convalescent COVID-19 from the United States, Italy and Spain. Sample material is recorded as cDNA or gDNA derived from T cells, B-cell-depleted T cells, or PBMCs.

The CDR3 spans 17 residues. Trimming at V came to 4 bases and at J to 5 bases, leaving 17 bases not matched to a gene. Germline V CDR1 and CDR2: MGHRA, YSYEKL. A few counts support this clone. Methods used by the authors: Amplification of reference gene primers provided the estimated nucleated cell counts. Produced via immunoSEQ multiplex PCR; TCRdb's table is partial and in-frame only. The DNA gave D and trimming, while V, J and clone size come from that table. The sample records about 110,000 clones, about two thirds being singletons. The receptor comes from a human donor with acute or convalescent COVID-19. The donor label of this sample is uncertain. The gene calls are TRBV4-1 and TRBJ2-7, with 7 bases fitting TRBD2. Sample: peripheral blood. The DNA of the CDR3 is TGCGCCAGCAGCCTGGCCTGGGGGGGTATAAGAAGGGACGAGCAGTACTTC. Residues: CASSLAWGGIRRDEQYF.